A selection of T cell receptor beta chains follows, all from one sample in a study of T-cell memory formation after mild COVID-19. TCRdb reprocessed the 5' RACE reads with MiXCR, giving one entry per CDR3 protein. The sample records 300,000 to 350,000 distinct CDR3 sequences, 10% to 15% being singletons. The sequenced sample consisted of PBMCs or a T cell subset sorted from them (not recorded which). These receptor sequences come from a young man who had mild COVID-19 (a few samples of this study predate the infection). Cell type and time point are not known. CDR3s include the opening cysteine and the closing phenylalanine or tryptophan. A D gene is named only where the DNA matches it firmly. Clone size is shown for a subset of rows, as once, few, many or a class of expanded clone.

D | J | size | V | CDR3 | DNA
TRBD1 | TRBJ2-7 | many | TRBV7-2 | CASSLTGTGYYEQYF | TGTGCCAGCAGCTTAACCGGGACAGGATACTACGAGCAGTACTTC
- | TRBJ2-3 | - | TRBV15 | CATSSTIGQRTDTQYF | TGTGCCACCAGCAGCACCATTGGGCAGCGCACAGATACGCAGTATTTT
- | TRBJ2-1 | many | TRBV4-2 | CASSYDTGGSYNEQFF | TGTGCCAGCAGTTACGATACGGGTGGCTCCTACAATGAGCAGTTCTTC
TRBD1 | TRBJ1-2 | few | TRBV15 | CATSPQGVYGYTF | TGTGCCACCAGCCCACAGGGGGTTTATGGCTACACCTTC
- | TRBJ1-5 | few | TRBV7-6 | CASSPTDYSNQPQHF | TGTGCCAGCAGCCCAACCGATTATAGCAATCAGCCCCAGCATTTT
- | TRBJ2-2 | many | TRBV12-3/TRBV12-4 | CASNSGGGELFF | TGTGCCAGCAATTCGGGCGGCGGGGAGCTGTTTTTT
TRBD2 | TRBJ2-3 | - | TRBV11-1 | CASSLPTASGGDISDTQYF | TGTGCCAGCAGCTTGCCGACCGCTAGCGGGGGTGACATTTCAGATACGCAGTATTTT
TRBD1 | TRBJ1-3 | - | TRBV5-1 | CASAPGGTVSGNTIYF | TGCGCCAGCGCACCAGGAGGGACAGTCTCTGGAAACACCATATATTTT
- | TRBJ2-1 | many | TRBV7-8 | CASSPRTQTYNEQFF | TGTGCCAGCAGCCCCCGGACTCAGACCTACAATGAGCAGTTCTTC
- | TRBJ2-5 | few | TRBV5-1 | CASSLAAVGQETQYF | TGCGCCAGCAGCTTGGCCGCTGTGGGTCAAGAGACCCAGTACTTC
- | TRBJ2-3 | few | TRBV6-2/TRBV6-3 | CASSYSKGGAHPDTQYF | TGTGCCAGCAGTTACTCGAAGGGGGGGGCACACCCCGATACGCAGTATTTT
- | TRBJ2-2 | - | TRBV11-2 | CASSLVTGKRERSNTGELFF | TGTGCCAGCAGCTTAGTGACCGGCAAACGGGAGAGGTCGAACACCGGGGAGCTGTTTTTT
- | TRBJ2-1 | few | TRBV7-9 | CASSLVPHEQFF | TGTGCCAGCAGCTTAGTCCCGCATGAGCAGTTCTTC
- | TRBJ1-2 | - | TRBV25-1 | CASSEFNGYTF | TGTGCCAGCAGTGAATTTAATGGCTACACCTTC
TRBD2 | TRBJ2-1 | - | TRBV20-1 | CSARNRRTSGGLDEQFF | TGCAGTGCTCGAAACCGGCGCACTAGCGGGGGCCTAGATGAGCAGTTCTTC
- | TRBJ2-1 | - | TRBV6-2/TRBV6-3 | CASSQRHEQFF | TGTGCCAGCAGTCAGAGGCATGAGCAGTTCTTC
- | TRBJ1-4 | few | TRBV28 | CASSPERANEKLFF | TGTGCCAGCAGTCCCGAGAGAGCTAATGAAAAACTGTTTTTT
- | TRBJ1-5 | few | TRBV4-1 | CASSHWASDNQPQHF | TGCGCCAGCAGCCATTGGGCAAGCGATAATCAGCCCCAGCATTTT
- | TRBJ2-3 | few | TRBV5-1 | CASSFRSAQDTQYF | TGCGCCAGCAGCTTTAGGTCGGCCCAAGATACGCAGTATTTT
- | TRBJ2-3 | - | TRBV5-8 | CASSLSRPDTQYF | TGTGCCAGCAGCTTATCCCGGCCCGATACGCAGTATTTT
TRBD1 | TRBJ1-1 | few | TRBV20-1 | CSARPGQTYAEAFF | TGCAGTGCTCGACCGGGACAGACCTACGCTGAAGCTTTCTTT
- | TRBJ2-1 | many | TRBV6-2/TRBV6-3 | CASSYQRGTAWQFF | TGTGCCAGCAGTTACCAGCGCGGGACCGCCTGGCAGTTCTTC
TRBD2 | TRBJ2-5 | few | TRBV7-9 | CASSTHSGNQETQYF | TGTGCCAGCAGCACTCATAGCGGGAACCAAGAGACCCAGTACTTC
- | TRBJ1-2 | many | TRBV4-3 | CASSQDTGADYGYTF | TGCGCCAGCAGCCAAGATACGGGGGCGGACTATGGCTACACCTTC
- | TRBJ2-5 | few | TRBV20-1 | CSARALAEYVVAQYF | TGCAGTGCTAGAGCGTTAGCGGAGTACGTTGTTGCCCAGTACTTC
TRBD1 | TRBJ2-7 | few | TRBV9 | CASNRQGTAYEQYF | TGTGCCAGCAACCGACAGGGTACCGCCTACGAGCAGTACTTC
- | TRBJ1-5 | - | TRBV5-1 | CASSPGVSSLGQPQHF | TGCGCCAGCAGCCCGGGTGTTAGCAGTCTCGGTCAGCCCCAGCATTTT
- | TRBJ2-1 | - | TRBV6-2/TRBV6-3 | CATGPRDIRSLEYNEQFF | TGTGCCACCGGTCCTCGGGACATCCGATCCCTCGAGTACAATGAGCAGTTCTTC
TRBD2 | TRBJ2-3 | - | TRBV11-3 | CASSQRGSTDTQYF | TGTGCCAGCAGCCAGCGGGGTAGCACAGATACGCAGTATTTT
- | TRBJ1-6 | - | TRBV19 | CASSTDDGLLSPLHF | TGTGCCAGTAGTACGGACGACGGCCTCCTTTCACCCCTCCACTTT
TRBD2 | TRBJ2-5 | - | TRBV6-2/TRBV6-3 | CASSYTSGLQTQYF | TGTGCCAGCAGTTACACTAGCGGTTTACAGACCCAGTACTTC
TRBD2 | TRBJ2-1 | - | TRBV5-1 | CASKGLAGGNEQFF | TGCGCCAGTAAGGGACTAGCGGGGGGGAATGAGCAGTTCTTC
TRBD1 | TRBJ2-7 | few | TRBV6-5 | CASSYSTGGGWSYEQYF | TGTGCCAGCAGTTACTCGACAGGGGGCGGATGGTCCTACGAGCAGTACTTC
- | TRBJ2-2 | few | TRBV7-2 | CASSLDLTNTGELFF | TGTGCCAGCAGCTTAGATCTTACGAACACCGGGGAGCTGTTTTTT
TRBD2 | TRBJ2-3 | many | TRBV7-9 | CASSLGLAGRTDTQYF | TGTGCCAGCAGCTTGGGACTAGCGGGGCGCACAGATACGCAGTATTTT
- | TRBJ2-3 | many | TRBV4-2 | CASSQEGATDTQYF | TGTGCCAGCAGCCAAGAGGGGGCAACAGATACGCAGTATTTT
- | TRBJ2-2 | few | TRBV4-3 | CASSQERWGTGELFF | TGCGCCAGCAGCCAAGAGCGATGGGGTACCGGGGAGCTGTTTTTT
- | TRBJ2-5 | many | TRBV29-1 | CSVVETVETQYF | TGCAGCGTTGTAGAGACAGTCGAGACCCAGTACTTC
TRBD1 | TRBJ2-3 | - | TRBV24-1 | CATSGTGTDTQYF | TGTGCCACCAGTGGGACAGGGACAGATACGCAGTATTTT
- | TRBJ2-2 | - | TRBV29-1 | CSVARGAGTGELFF | TGCAGCGTTGCTCGGGGGGCGGGCACCGGGGAGCTGTTTTTT
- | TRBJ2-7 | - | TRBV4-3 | CASSQDPARSHRLGVYEQYF | TGCGCCAGCAGCCAAGATCCCGCCAGATCCCACAGGCTGGGGGTCTACGAGCAGTACTTC
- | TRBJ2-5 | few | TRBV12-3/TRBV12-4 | CASETVQETQYF | TGTGCCAGCGAAACGGTCCAAGAGACCCAGTACTTC
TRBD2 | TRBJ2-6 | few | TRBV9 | CASSPHGEGSGANVLTF | TGTGCCAGCAGCCCCCACGGGGAGGGAAGTGGGGCCAACGTCCTGACTTTC
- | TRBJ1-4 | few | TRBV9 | CASSVGRRLTNEKLFF | TGTGCCAGCAGCGTAGGCAGGCGGCTCACTAATGAAAAACTGTTTTTT
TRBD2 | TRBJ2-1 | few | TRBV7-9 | CASTPPLAGNNEQFF | TGTGCCAGCACCCCCCCACTAGCGGGAAACAATGAGCAGTTCTTC
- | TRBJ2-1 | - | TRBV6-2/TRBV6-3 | CASGQGRDEQFF | TGTGCCAGCGGCCAGGGGAGGGATGAGCAGTTCTTC
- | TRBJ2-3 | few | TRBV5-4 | CASSMDVTDTQYF | TGTGCCAGCAGCATGGACGTCACAGATACGCAGTATTTT
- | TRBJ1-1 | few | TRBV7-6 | CASSPSRGRGTEAFF | TGTGCCAGCAGCCCTAGCCGGGGGAGGGGAACTGAAGCTTTCTTT
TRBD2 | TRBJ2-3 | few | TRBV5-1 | CASSPTERGRGDTQYF | TGCGCCAGCAGCCCGACCGAGCGGGGGAGAGGAGATACGCAGTATTTT
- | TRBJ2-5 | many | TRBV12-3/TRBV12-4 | CASSPSRASETQYF | TGTGCCAGCAGCCCGAGTAGGGCATCAGAGACCCAGTACTTC
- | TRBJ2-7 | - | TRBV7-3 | CASSSPGGRTYEQYF | TGTGCCAGCAGCTCCCCTGGGGGCCGGACCTACGAGCAGTACTTC
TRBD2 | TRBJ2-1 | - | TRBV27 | CASRLSGGFNNEQFF | TGTGCCAGCAGGTTGAGCGGGGGGTTCAACAATGAGCAGTTCTTC
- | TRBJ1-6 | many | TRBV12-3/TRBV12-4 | CASTSGSAGNSPLHF | TGTGCCAGCACCTCCGGGTCGGCTGGTAATTCACCCCTCCACTTT
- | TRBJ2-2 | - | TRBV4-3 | CASSQVQDYTGELFF | TGCGCCAGCAGCCAAGTGCAGGATTACACCGGGGAGCTGTTTTTT
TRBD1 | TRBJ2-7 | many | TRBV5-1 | CASSLRDRAYEQYF | TGCGCCAGCAGTTTACGGGACAGGGCTTACGAGCAGTACTTC
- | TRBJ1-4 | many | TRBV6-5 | CASSRKPGLLNEKLFF | TGTGCCAGCAGTCGGAAACCGGGACTGCTTAATGAAAAACTGTTTTTT
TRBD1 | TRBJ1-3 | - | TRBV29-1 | CSVNRDRGLGGNTIYF | TGCAGCGTTAACCGGGACAGGGGCCTGGGAGGAAACACCATATATTTT